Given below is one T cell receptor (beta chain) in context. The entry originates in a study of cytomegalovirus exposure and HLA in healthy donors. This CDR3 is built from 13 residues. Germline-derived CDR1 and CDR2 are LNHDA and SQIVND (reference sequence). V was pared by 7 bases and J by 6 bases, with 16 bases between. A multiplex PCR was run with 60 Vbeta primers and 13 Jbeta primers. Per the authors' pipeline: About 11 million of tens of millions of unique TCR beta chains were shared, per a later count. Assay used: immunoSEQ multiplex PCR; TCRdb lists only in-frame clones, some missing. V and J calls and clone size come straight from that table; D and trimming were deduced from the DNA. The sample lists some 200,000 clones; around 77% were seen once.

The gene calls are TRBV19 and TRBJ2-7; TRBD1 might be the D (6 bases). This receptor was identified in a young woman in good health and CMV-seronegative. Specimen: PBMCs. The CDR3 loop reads CASKRGQGSEQYF. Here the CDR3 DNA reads TGTGCCAGTAAAAGGGGCCAGGGGTCCGAGCAGTACTTC.